This TCR beta chain was captured by sequencing in a study of beta chain features in type 1 diabetes. Study results and caveats: A moderate, significant TCRB CDR3 shortening appeared in type 1 diabetes across four CD4+ subsets.

Concerning this clone itself: Its target is unknown.

As every portion of the isolated RNA was reverse transcribed, the sequencing read expressed TCRB transcripts. Produced via immunoSEQ multiplex PCR; TCRdb's table is partial and in-frame only. The repertoire holds hundreds of thousands of clones, with about 13% as singletons. With 1 base removed from V and 5 bases from J, the gap between germline ends came to 14 bases. Germline values: CDR1 MGHDK, CDR2 SYGVNS. This CDR3 contains 15 residues. The sequenced sample consisted of naive CD4+ T cells from blood. The source of this sequence is a young man with type 1 diabetes. The chain carries TRBV25-1 and TRBJ1-1; D is perhaps TRBD1 (6 bases). The CDR3 DNA reads as TGTGCCAGCAGTGAATGGGGCAGGGGAGCGACTGAAGCTTTCTTT. It yields the protein CASSEWGRGATEAFF. Full variable domain (remainder filled in from reference TRBV25-1 and TRBJ1-1): EADIYQTPRYLVIGTGKKITLECSQTMGHDKMYWYQQDPGMELHLIHYSYGVNSTEKGDLSSESTVSRIRTEHFPLTLESARPSHTSQYLCASSEWGRGATEAFFGQGTRLTVV.